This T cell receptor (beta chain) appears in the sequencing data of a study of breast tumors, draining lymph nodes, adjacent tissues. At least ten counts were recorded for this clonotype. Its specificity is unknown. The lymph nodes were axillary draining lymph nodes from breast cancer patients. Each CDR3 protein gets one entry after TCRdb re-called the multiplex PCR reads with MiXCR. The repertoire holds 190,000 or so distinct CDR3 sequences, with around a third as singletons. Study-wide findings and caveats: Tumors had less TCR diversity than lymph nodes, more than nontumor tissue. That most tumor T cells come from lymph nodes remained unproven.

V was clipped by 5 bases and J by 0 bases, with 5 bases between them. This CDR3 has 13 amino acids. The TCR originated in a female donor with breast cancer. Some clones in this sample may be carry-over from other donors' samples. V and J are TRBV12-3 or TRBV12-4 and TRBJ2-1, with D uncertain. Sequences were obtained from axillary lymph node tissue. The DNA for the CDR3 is TGTGCCAGCAGTCCGAGCTCCTACAATGAGCAGTTCTTC. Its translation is CASSPSSYNEQFF.